This T cell receptor beta chain is from a study of chemoradiotherapy in HPV16-positive cancers. Clones were sequenced by immunoSEQ multiplex PCR, and TCRdb holds only the in-frame ones, with some missing. The sample shows about 24,000 clones, 87% of them seen only once. This clone showed up just once. V lost 6 bases and J lost 2, with 6 bases in between. CDR3 length: 13 amino acids. Germline V gene sequence: CDR1 SGDLS, CDR2 YYNGEE. The J gene is TRBJ2-6, the V gene TRBV9; D may be TRBD1 (5 bases). The sequences come from blood, collected from a patient who underwent chemoradiotherapy. This TCR derives from a human donor with HPV-associated anogenital cancer. The chain's CDR3 is CASKGAGANVLTF. For the CDR3, the DNA is TGTGCCAGCAAAGGGGCTGGGGCCAACGTCCTGACTTTC.